This T cell receptor beta chain emerged from a study of regulatory T cells in long-lasting Graves disease. The study's findings and limits: Favoring TRBV28, TRBJ1-2 and TRBJ2-5 was a feature seen in persistent disease. Whereas new patients shared 950 to 1,000 public clonotypes, persistent patients shared more, at a few thousand.

Documented time point: newly diagnosed GD, antithyroid drugs for less than 3 months. PBMC-extracted RNA yielded the TCR library. This CDR3 is built from 15 residues. Trimming removed 5 bases from V and 4 bases from J; junction bases left unmatched: 8. Germline V lookup: CDR1 MDHEN, CDR2 SYDVKM. At least ten counts were recorded for this clonotype. No antigen is known for it. Relying on iRepertoire HTBI primers and Arm-PCR of CDR3 regions, the team built TCR beta libraries. TCRdb re-called the multiplex PCR reads through MiXCR, storing one row per CDR3 protein. The sample contains 450,000 to 600,000 distinct CDR3 sequences, 15% to 20% of which appear only once. The same data also went into a second study, on T cells in Graves' hyperthyroidism and ophthalmopathy. That work adds: A set of HTBI primers served as the primers for a first-round RT-PCR of the TCR CDR3.

This sequence was found in a man in his forties with Graves disease. The specimen was peripheral blood mononuclear cells (PBMCs), collected at new diagnosis, from a patient treated with antithyroid drugs. The rearrangement uses TRBV28 and TRBJ1-5; the match to TRBD1 covers 7 bases. CDR3 nucleotides: TGTGCCAGCAGTCGACCGGGACAGAGTAATCAGCCCCAGCATTTT. Translating gives CASSRPGQSNQPQHF.